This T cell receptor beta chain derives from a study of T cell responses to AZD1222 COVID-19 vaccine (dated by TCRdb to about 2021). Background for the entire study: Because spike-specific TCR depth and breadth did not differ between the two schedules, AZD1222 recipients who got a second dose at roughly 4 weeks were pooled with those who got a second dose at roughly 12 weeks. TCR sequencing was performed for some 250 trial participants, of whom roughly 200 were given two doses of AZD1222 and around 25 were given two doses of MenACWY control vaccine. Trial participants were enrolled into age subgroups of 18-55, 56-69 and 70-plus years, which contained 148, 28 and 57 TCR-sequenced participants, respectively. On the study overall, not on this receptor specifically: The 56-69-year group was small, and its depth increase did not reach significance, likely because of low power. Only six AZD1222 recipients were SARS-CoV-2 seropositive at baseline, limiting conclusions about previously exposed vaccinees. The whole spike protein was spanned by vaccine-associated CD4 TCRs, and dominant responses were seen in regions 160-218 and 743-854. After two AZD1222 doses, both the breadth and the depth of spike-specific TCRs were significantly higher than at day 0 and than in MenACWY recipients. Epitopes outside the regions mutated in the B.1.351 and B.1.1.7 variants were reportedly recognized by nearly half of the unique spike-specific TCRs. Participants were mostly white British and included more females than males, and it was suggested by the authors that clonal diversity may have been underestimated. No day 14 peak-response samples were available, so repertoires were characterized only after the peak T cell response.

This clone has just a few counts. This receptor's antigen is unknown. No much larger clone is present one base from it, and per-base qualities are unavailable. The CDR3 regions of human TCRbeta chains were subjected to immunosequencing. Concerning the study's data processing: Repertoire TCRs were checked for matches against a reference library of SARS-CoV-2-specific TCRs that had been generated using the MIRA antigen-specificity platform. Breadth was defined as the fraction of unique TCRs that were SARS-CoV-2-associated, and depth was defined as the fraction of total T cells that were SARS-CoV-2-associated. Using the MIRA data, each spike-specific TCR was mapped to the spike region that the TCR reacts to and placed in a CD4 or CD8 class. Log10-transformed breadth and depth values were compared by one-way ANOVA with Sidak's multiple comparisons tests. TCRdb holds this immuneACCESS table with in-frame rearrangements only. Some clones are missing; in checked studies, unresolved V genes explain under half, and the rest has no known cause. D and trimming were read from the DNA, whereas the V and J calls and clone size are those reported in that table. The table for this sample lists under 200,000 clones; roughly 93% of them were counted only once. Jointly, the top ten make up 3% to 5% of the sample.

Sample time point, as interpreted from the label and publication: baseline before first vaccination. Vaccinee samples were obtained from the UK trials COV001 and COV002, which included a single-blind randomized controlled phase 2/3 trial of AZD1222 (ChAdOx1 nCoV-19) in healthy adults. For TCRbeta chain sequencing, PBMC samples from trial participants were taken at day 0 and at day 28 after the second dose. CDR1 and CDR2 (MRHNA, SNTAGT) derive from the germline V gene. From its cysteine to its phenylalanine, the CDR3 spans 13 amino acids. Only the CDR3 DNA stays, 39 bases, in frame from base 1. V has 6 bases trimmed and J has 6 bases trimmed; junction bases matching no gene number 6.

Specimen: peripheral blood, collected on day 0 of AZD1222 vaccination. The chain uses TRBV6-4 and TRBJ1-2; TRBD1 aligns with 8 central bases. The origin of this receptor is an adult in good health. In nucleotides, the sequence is TGTGCCAGCAGGGACAGGGAAGGGGATGGCTACACCTTC. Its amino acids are CASRDREGDGYTF.